This TCR beta chain was recovered during a study of T cells in Graves' hyperthyroidism and ophthalmopathy. Background on the study: Peripheral blood samples were taken at initial diagnosis, prior to any treatment.

TCR beta CDR3 regions were amplified from RNA. The HTBI primer set served for first-round RT-PCR of the TCR CDR3. TCRdb re-called the multiplex PCR reads with MiXCR, one entry per CDR3 protein. Here the sample spans approximately 600,000 distinct CDR3 sequences, around 15% being singletons. Researchers defined stable Graves' hyperthyroidism as no ophthalmopathy progression within 18 months. Whole-study results and caveats: Peripheral blood also featured most of the thyroid clonotypes expanded above 0.001.

This clonotype was detected many times. Its antigen is as yet unknown. Sequencing was done on a sample of blood. The TCR was taken from a woman in her twenties or thirties with Graves' hyperthyroidism.

The chain's CDR3 is CASSLRDVKRVYNEQFF. Written as DNA, the CDR3 is TGTGCCAGCAGCTTAAGAGATGTCAAGCGGGTCTACAATGAGCAGTTCTTC. V and J are TRBV7-2 and TRBJ2-1; TRBD2 might be the D (6 bases). Trimming left V 2 bases short and J 3 bases short, with 17 bases between. The CDR3 length is 17 residues. Germline-derived CDR1 and CDR2 are SGHTA and FQGNSA.